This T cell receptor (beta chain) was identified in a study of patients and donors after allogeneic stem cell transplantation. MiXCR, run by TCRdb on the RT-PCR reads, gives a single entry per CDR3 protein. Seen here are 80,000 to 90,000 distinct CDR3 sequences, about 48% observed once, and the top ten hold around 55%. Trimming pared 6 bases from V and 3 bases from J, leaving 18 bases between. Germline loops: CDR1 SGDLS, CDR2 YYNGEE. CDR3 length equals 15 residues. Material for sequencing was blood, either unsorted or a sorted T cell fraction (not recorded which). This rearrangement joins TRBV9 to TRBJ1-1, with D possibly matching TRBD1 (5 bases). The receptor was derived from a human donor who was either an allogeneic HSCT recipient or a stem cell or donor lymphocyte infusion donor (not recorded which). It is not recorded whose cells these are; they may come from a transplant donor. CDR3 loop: CASNGGSGLDTEAFF. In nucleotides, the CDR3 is TGTGCCAGCAACGGGGGTAGCGGGTTGGACACTGAAGCTTTCTTT.